These T cell receptor beta chains were read from a single sample in a study of regulatory T cells in long-lasting Graves disease. TCRdb reanalysed the multiplex PCR reads using MiXCR and keeps one entry per CDR3 protein. The table lists roughly 250,000 distinct CDR3 sequences, 15% to 20% of them singletons. The same data also contributed to another study, on T cells in Graves' hyperthyroidism and ophthalmopathy.

This sample comprised peripheral blood mononuclear cells (PBMCs), obtained at new diagnosis, from a patient treated with antithyroid drugs. Receptors originate from a woman aged 25-40 years with Graves disease. Each CDR3 is given with its conserved first and last residue. D genes are given only for firm matches.

D gene	V gene	J gene	CDR3 protein
TRBD1	TRBV5-4	TRBJ2-5	CASSAPGQEETQYF
TRBD1	TRBV14	TRBJ1-2	CASSQAGQGHSARRLNYGYTF
TRBD1	TRBV13	TRBJ2-3	CASRRTGWNTQYF
.	TRBV28	TRBJ1-2	CASRRYLGGPYGYTF
TRBD1	TRBV10-3	TRBJ2-5	CAISEQGAGQETQYF
.	TRBV11-2	TRBJ1-5	CASGLEGRHQPQHF
.	TRBV2	TRBJ2-3	CASSRGASTDTQYF
.	TRBV7-2	TRBJ2-5	CASSLVWGQETQYF
TRBD2	TRBV6-1	TRBJ2-1	CASSPQLPGLAGYNEQFF
.	TRBV12-3/TRBV12-4	TRBJ2-6	CASSRGGSGANVLTF
.	TRBV20-1	TRBJ1-2	CSAFRDGNYGYTF
TRBD1	TRBV28	TRBJ1-2	CASSFGGGQGYTF
TRBD2	TRBV6-1	TRBJ2-7	CASSEAELKRTSGSGEQYF
.	TRBV20-1	TRBJ1-5	CSARDLQGMEAQPQHF
.	TRBV28	TRBJ2-7	CASSLLGASNYEQYF
.	TRBV5-4	TRBJ1-2	CASSLTRYNYGYTF
.	TRBV3-1	TRBJ1-3	CASSPPGRNTIYF
.	TRBV2	TRBJ1-1	CASTGVWAFF
.	TRBV19	TRBJ1-5	CASTLQGWGNQPQHF
TRBD1	TRBV18	TRBJ2-6	CASSPGTAGANVLTF
TRBD2	TRBV20-1	TRBJ2-1	CSARDSRGDPYNEQFF
TRBD2	TRBV7-2	TRBJ2-5	CASASGGPQETQYF
TRBD1	TRBV12-5	TRBJ2-1	CASGLVLGQGGDNEQFF
TRBD1	TRBV6-1	TRBJ1-4	CASTRTGTGGEKLFF
.	TRBV20-1	TRBJ2-7	CSASSPNRIYSYEQYF
.	TRBV20-1	TRBJ2-7	CSATVQSSHEQYF
.	TRBV12-3/TRBV12-4	TRBJ1-6	CASTPGGANSPLHF